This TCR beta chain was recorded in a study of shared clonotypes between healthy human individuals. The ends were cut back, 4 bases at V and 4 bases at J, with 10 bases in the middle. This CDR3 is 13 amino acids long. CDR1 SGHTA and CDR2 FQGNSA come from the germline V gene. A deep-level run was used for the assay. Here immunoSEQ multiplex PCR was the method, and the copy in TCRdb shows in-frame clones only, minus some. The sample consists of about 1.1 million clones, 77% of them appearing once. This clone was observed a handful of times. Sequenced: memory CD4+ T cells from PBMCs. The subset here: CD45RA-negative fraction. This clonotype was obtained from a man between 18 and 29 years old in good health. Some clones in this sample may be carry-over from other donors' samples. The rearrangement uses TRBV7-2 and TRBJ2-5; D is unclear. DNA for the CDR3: TGTGCCAGCAGCTCAAGCCCTTCAGAGACCCAGTACTTC. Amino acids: CASSSSPSETQYF.